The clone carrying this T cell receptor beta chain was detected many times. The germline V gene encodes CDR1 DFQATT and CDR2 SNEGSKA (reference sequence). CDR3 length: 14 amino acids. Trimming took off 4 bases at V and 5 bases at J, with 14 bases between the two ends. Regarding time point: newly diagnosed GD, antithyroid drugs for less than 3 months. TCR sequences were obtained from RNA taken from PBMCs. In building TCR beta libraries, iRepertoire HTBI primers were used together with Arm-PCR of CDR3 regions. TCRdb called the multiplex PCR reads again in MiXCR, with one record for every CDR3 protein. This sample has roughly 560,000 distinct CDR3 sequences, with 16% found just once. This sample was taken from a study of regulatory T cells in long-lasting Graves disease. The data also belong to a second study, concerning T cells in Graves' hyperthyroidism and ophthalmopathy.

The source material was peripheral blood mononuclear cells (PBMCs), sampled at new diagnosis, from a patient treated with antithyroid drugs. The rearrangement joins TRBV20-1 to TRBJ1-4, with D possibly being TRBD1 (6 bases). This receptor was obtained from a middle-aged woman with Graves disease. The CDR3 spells CSAMIRQANEKLFF. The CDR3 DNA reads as TGCAGTGCTATGATCCGACAGGCCAATGAAAAACTGTTTTTT.